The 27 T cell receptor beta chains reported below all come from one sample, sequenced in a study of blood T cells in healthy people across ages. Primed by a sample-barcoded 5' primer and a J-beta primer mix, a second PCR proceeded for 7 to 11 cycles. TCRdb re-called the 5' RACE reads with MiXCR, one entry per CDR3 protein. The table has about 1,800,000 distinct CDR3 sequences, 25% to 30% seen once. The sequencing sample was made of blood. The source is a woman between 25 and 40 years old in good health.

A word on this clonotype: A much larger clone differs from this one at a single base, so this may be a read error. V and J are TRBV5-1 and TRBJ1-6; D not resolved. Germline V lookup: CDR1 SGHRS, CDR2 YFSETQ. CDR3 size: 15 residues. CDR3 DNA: TGCGCCAGCAGCCGGACGGATAGCTATAATTCACCCCCCCACTTT. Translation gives CASSRTDSYNSPPHF.

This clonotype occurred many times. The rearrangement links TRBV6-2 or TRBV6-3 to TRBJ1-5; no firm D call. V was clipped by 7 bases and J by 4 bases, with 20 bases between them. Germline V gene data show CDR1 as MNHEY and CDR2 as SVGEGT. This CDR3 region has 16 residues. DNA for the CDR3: TGTGCCAGCACCACTCGACATGGGTCCGCTAATCAGCCCCAGCATTTT. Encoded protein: CASTTRHGSANQPQHF.

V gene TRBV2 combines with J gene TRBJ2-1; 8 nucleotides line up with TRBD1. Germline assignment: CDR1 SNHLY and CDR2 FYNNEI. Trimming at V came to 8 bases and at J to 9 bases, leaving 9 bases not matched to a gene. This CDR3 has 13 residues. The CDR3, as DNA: TGTGCCAGCGTGTGGCAGGGGGCTGGTGAGCAGTTCTTC. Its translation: CASVWQGAGEQFF. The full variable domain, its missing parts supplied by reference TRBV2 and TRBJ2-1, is EPEVTQTPSHQVTQMGQEVILRCVPISNHLYFYWYRQILGQKVEFLVSFYNNEISEKSEIFDDQFSVERPDGSNFTLKIRSTKLEDSAMYFCASVWQGAGEQFFGPGTRLTVL.

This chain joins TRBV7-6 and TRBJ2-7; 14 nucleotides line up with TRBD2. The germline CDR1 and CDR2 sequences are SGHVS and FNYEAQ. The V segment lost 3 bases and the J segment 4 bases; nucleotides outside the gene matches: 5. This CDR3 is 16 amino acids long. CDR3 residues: CASSLGTSGGGYEQYF. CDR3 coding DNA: TGTGCCAGCAGCTTGGGGACTAGCGGGGGTGGGTACGAGCAGTACTTC. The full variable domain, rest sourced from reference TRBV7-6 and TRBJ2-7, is GAGVSQSPRYKVTKRGQDVALRCDPISGHVSLYWYRQALGQGPEFLTYFNYEAQQDKSGLPNDRFSAERPEGSISTLTIQRTEQRDSAMYRCASSLGTSGGGYEQYFGPGTRLTVT.

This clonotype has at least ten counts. This chain's CDR3 is CASSPGASSGEQYF. DNA for the CDR3: TGTGCCAGCTCACCCGGGGCCTCTTCGGGCGAGCAGTACTTC. The rearrangement uses TRBV18 and TRBJ2-7; either TRBD1 or TRBD2 may supply D (5 bases each). CDR1 KGHSH and CDR2 LQKENI come from the germline V gene. This CDR3 has 14 residues. Trimming removed 3 bases at V and 6 bases at J, with 15 bases between.

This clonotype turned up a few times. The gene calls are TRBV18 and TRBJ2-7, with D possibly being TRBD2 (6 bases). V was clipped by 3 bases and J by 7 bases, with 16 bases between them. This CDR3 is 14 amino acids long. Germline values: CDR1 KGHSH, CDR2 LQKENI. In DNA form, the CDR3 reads TGTGCCAGCTCACCTTCGAGGGAGGCTAATGAGCAGTACTTC. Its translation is CASSPSREANEQYF.

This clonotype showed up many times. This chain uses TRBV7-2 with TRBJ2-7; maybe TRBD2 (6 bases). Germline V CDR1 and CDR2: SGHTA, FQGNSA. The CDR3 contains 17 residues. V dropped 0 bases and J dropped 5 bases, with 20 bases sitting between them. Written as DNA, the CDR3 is TGTGCCAGCAGCTTAGCTTATAGAGCGGGCGCCCACGACGAGCAGTACTTC. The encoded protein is CASSLAYRAGAHDEQYF.

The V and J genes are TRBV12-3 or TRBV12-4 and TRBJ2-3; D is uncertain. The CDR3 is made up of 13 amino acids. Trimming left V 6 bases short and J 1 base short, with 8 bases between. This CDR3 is CASRIPGTDTQYF. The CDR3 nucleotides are TGTGCCAGCAGAATACCGGGCACAGATACGCAGTATTTT.

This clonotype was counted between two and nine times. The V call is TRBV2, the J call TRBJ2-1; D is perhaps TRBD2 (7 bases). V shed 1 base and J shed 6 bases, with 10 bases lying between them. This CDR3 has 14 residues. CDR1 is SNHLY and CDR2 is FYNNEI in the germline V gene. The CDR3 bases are TGTGCCAGCAGTGAAGGGAGGGGGGGCAATGAGCAGTTCTTC. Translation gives CASSEGRGGNEQFF.

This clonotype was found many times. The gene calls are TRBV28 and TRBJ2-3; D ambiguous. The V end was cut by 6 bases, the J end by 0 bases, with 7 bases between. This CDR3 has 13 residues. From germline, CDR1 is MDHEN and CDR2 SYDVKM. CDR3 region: CASRVQSTDTQYF. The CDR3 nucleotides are TGTGCCAGCAGGGTCCAGAGCACAGATACGCAGTATTTT.

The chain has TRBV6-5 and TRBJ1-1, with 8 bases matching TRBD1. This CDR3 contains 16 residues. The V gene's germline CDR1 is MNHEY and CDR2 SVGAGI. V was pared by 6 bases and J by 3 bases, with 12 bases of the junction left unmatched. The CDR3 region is CASRGDRRRLDTEAFF. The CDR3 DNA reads TGTGCCAGCAGGGGGGACAGGAGAAGGTTGGACACTGAAGCTTTCTTT.

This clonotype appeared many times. The CDR3 region is CASGPRSNYGYTF. The CDR3 nucleotides read TGTGCCAGCGGACCGCGTTCCAACTATGGCTACACCTTC. The chain links TRBV6-5 to TRBJ1-2; D not resolved. The CDR3 is 13 residues long. V lost 8 bases and J 2 bases, leaving 12 bases between the germline ends. Germline V CDR1 and CDR2: MNHEY, SVGAGI.

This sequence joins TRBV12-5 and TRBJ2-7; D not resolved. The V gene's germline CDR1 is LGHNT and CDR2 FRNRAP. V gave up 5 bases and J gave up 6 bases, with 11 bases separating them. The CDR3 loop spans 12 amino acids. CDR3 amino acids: CASGLSGFEQYF. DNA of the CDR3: TGTGCTAGTGGTCTGTCAGGCTTCGAGCAGTACTTC.

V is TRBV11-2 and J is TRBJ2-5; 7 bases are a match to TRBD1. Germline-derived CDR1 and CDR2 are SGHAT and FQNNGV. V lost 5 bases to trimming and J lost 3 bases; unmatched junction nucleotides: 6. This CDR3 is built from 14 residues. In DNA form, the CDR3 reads TGTGCCAGCAGCGTTTCGGGACAGAAAGAGACCCAGTACTTC. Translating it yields CASSVSGQKETQYF.

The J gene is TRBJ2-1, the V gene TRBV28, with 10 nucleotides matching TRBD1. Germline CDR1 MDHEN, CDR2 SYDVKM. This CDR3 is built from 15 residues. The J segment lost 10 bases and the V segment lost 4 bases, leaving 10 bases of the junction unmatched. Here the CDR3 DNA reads TGTGCCAGCAGTTCGCCGGGACAGGGGTATTACGAGCAGTTCTTC. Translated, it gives CASSSPGQGYYEQFF.

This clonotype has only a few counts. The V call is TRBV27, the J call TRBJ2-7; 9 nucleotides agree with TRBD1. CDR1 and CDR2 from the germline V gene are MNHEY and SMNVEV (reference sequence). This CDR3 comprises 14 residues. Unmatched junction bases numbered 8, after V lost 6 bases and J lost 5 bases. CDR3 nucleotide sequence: TGTGCCAGCAGCCAGGGACAGGGCTCGGACGAGCAGTACTTC. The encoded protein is CASSQGQGSDEQYF.

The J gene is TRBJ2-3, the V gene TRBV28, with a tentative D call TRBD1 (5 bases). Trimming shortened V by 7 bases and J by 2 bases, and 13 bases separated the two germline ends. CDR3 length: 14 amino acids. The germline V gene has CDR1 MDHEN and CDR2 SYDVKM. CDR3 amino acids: CASTWRTLTDTQYF. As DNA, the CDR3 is TGTGCCAGCACCTGGCGGACACTCACAGATACGCAGTATTTT. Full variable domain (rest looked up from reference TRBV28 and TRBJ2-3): DVKVTQSSRYLVKRTGEKVFLECVQDMDHENMFWYRQDPGLGLRLIYFSYDVKMKEKGDIPEGYSVSREKKERFSLILESASTNQTSMYLCASTWRTLTDTQYFGPGTRLTVL.

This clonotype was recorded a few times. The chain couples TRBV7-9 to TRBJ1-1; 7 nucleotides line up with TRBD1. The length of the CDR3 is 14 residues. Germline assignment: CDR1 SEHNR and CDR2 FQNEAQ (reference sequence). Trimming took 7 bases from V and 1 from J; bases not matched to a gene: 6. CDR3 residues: CASTRGQPNTEAFF. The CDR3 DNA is TGTGCCAGCACCAGGGGACAGCCGAACACTGAAGCTTTCTTT.

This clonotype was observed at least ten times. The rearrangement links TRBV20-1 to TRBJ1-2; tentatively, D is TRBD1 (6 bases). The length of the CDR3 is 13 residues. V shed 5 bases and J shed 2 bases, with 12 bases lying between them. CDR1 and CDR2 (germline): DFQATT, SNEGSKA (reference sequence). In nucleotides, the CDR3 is TGCAGTGCTGGCCGGGACACAAACTATGGCTACACCTTC. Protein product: CSAGRDTNYGYTF.

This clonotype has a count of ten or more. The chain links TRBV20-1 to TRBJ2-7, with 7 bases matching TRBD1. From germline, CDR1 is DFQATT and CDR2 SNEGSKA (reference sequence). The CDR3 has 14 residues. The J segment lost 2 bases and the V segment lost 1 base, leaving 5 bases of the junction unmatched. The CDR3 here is CSARVPGQPYEQYF. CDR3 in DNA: TGCAGTGCTAGAGTGCCGGGACAGCCCTACGAGCAGTACTTC.

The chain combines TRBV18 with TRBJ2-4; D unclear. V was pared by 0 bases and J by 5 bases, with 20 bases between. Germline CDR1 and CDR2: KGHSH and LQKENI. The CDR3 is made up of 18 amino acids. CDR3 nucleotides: TGTGCCAGCTCACCACCGGTGTCAGGACCATCGATTGAAAACATTCAGTACTTC. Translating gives CASSPPVSGPSIENIQYF.

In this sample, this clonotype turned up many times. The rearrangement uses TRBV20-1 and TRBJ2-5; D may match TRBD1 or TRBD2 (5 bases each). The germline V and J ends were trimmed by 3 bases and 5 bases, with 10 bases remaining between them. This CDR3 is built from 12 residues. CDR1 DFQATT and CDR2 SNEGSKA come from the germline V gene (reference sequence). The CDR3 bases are TGCAGTGCTAGGGGGGTTCCGGAGACCCAGTACTTC. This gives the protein CSARGVPETQYF.

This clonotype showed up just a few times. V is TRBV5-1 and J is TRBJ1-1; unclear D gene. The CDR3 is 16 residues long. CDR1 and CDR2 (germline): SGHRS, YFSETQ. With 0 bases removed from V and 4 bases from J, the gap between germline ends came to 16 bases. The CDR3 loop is CASSLARPDGVTEAFF. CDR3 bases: TGCGCCAGCAGCTTGGCCCGACCCGACGGGGTCACTGAAGCTTTCTTT.

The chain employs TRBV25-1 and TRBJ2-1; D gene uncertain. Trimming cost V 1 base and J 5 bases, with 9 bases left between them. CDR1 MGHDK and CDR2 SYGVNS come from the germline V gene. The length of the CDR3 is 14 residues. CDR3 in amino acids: CASSEFETHNEQFF. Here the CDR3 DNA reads TGTGCCAGCAGTGAATTCGAGACCCACAATGAGCAGTTCTTC.

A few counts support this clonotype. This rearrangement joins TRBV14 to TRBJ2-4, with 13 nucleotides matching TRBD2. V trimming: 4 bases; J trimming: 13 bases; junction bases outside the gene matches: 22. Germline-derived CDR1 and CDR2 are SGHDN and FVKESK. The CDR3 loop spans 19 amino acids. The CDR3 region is CASSPFRLAGGHQEMAQYF. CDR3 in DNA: TGTGCCAGCAGCCCCTTTAGACTAGCGGGGGGCCACCAAGAGATGGCCCAGTACTTC. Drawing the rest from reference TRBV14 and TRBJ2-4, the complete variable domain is EAGVTQFPSHSVIEKGQTVTLRCDPISGHDNLYWYRRVMGKEIKFLLHFVKESKQDESGMPNNRFLAERTGGTYSTLKVQPAELEDSGVYFCASSPFRLAGGHQEMAQYFGAGTRLSVL.

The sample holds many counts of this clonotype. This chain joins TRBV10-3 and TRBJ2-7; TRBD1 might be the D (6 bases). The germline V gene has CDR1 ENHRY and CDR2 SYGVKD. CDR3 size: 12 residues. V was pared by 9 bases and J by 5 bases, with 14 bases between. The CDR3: CAIRQAGNEQYF. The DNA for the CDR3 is TGTGCCATTAGACAGGCCGGCAACGAGCAGTACTTC.

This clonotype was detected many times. The CDR3 DNA follows: TGTGCCAGCAGAGGGACCTTGAGGGGGCGTCCCCCATACTCTGGGGCCAACGTCCTGACTTTC. Its translation is CASRGTLRGRPPYSGANVLTF. The chain combines TRBV12-3 or TRBV12-4 with TRBJ2-6, with 7 nucleotides matching TRBD1. V lost 6 bases and J lost 0; bases outside the gene matches: 20. The CDR3 is made up of 21 amino acids.